This TCR beta chain was found in a study of cytomegalovirus exposure and HLA in healthy donors. Separate from the roughly 730-subject first cohort, the roughly 120-subject validation cohort was the one that the donors belonged to. The J segment lost 0 bases and the V segment lost 5 bases, leaving 7 bases of the junction unmatched. Germline CDR1 reads SGHAT; CDR2 reads FQNNGV. This CDR3 is built from 16 residues. Here immunoSEQ multiplex PCR was the method, and the copy in TCRdb shows in-frame clones only, minus some. The sample records around 140,000 clones, about nine tenths being singletons. The origin of this receptor is a man between 18 and 35 years old in good health and CMV-seropositive. Sequenced input: PBMCs. The chain carries TRBV11-2 and TRBJ2-1; 7 nucleotides match TRBD1. CDR3 sequence: CASSLLTGSSYNEQFF. CDR3 in DNA: TGTGCCAGCAGCCTCTTGACAGGGAGCTCCTACAATGAGCAGTTCTTC.